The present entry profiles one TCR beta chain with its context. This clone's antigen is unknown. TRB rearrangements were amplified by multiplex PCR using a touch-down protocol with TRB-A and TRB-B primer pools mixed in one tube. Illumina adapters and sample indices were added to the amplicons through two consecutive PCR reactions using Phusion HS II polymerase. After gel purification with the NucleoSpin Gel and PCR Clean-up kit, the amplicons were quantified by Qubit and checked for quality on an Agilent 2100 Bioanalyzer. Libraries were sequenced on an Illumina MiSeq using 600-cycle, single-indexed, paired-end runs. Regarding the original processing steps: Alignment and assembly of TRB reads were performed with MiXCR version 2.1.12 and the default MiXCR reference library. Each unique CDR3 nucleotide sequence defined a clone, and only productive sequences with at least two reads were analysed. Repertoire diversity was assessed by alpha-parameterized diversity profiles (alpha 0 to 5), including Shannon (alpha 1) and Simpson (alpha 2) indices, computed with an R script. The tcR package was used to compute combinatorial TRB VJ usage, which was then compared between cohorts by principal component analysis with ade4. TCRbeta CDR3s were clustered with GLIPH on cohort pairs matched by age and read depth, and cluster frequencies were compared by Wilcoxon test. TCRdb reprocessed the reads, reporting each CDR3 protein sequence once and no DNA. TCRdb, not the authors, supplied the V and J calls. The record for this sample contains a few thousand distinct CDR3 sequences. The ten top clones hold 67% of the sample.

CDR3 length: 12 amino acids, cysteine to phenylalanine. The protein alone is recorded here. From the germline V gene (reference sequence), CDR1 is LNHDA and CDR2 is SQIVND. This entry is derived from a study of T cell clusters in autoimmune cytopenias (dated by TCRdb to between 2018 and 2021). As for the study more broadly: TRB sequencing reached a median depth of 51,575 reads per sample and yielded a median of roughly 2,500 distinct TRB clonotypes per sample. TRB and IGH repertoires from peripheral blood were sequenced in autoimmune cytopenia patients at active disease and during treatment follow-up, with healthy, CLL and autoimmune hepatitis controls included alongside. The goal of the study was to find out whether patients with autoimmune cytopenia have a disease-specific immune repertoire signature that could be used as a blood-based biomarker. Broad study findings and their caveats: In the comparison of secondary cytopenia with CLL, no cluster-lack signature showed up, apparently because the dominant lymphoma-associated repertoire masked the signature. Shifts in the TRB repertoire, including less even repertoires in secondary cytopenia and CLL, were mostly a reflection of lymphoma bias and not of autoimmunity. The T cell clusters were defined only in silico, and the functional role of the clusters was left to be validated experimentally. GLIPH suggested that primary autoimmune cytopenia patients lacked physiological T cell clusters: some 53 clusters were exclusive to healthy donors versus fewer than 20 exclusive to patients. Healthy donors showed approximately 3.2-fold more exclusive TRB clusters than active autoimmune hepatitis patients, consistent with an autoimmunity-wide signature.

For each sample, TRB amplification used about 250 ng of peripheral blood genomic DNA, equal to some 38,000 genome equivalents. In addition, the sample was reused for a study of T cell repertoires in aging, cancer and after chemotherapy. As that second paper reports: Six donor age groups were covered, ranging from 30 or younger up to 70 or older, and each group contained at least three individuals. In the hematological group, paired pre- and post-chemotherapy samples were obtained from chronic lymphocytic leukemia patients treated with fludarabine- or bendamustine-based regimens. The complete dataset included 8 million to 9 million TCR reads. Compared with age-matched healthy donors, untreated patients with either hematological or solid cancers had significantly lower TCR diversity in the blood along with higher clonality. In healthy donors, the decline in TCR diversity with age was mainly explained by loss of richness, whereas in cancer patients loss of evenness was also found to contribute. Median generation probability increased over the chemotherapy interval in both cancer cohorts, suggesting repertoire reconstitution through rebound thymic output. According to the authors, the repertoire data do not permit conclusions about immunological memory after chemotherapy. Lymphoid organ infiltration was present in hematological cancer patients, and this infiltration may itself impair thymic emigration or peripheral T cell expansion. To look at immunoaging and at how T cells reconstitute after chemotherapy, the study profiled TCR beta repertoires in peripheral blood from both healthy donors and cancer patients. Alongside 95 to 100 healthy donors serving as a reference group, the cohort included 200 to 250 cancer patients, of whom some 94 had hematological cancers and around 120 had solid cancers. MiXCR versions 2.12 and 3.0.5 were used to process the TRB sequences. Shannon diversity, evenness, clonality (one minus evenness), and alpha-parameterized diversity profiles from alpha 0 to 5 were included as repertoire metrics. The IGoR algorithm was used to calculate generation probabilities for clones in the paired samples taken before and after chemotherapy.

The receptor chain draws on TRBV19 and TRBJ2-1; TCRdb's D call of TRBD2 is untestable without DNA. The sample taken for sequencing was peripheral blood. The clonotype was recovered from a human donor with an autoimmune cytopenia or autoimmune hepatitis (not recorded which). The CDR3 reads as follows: CASRGTYNEQFF.